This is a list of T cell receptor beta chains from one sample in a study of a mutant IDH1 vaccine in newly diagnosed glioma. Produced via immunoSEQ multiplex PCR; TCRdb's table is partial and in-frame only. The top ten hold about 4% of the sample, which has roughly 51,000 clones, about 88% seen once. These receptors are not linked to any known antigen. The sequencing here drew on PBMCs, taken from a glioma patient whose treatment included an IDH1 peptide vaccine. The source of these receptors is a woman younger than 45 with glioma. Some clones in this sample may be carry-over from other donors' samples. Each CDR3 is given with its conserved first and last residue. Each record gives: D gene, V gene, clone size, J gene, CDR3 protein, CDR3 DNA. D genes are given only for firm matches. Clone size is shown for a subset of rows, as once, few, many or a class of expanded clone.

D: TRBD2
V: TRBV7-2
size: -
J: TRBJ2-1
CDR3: CASSLEGLAGRERFF
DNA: TGTGCCAGCAGCTTGGAGGGACTAGCGGGAAGGGAACGGTTCTTC

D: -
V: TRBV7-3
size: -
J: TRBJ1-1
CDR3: CASSADGPRTEAFF
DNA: TGTGCCAGCAGCGCGGACGGGCCGAGGACTGAAGCTTTCTTT

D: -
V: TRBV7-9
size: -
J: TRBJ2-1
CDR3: CASSLTYNEQFF
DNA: TGTGCCAGCAGCCTCACCTACAATGAGCAGTTCTTC

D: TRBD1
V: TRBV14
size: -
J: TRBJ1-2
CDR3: CASSRAQGVIKGYTF
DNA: TGTGCCAGCAGCCGGGCCCAGGGGGTCATAAAAGGCTACACCTTC

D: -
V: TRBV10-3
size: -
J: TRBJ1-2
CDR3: CAILDSGKDGYTF
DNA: TGTGCCATCCTCGACTCCGGGAAGGATGGCTACACCTTC

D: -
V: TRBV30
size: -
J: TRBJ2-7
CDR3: CAWSVAGSTWGFEQYF
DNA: TGTGCCTGGAGCGTGGCGGGGAGTACGTGGGGTTTCGAGCAGTACTTC

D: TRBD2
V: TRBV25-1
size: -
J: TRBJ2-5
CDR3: CASLGTSSYQETQYF
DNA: TGTGCCAGCCTAGGGACTAGCTCGTACCAAGAGACCCAGTACTTC

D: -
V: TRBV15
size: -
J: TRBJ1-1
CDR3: CATRGPTTEAFF
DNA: TGTGCCACCCGGGGACCGACCACTGAAGCTTTCTTT

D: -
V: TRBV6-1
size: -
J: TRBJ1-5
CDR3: CASSEDPNQPQHF
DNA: TGTGCCAGCAGTGAAGACCCGAATCAGCCCCAGCATTTT

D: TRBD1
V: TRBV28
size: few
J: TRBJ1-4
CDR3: CASTPGQGYEKLFF
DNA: TGTGCCAGCACCCCGGGACAGGGGTATGAAAAACTGTTTTTT

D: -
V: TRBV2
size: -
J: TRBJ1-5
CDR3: CASVETGFNQPQHF
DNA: TGTGCCAGCGTGGAGACCGGATTCAATCAGCCCCAGCATTTT

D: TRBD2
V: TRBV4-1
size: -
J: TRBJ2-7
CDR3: CASSQAFRMEAGLYEQYF
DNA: TGCGCCAGCAGCCAAGCCTTTCGGATGGAAGCGGGACTCTACGAGCAGTACTTC

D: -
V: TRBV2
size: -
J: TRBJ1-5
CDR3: CASSEFGGKSQPQHF
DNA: TGTGCCAGCAGTGAATTTGGGGGAAAAAGTCAGCCCCAGCATTTT

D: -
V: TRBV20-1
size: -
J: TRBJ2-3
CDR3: CSAPGAPTQYF
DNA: TGCAGTGCTCCCGGGGCGCCTACGCAGTATTTT

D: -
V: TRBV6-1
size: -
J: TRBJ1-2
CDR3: CASRDQDGNYGYTF
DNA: TGTGCCAGCAGGGACCAGGACGGGAACTATGGCTACACCTTC

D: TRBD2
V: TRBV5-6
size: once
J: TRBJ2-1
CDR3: CASSDVEREAEDEQFF
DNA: TGTGCCAGCAGCGATGTTGAGCGGGAGGCTGAGGATGAGCAGTTCTTC

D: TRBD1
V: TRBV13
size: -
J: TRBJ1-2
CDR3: CASSLPLRDRGGYGYTF
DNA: TGTGCCAGCAGCTTACCTCTTCGGGACAGGGGGGGCTATGGCTACACCTTC

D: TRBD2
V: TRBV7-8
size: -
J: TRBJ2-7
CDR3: CASSPGLAGGPGAYEQYF
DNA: TGTGCCAGCAGCCCGGGACTAGCGGGAGGGCCGGGAGCCTACGAGCAGTACTTC

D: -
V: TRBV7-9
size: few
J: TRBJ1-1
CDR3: CASSFSFSTLLNTEAFF
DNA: TGTGCCAGCAGCTTTAGCTTCAGCACCCTTCTGAACACTGAAGCTTTCTTT

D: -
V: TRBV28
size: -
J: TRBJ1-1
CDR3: CASSFPLEGTEAFF
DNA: TGTGCCAGCAGTTTTCCACTCGAGGGGACTGAAGCTTTCTTT

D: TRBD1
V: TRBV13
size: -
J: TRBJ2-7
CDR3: CASSPGQGSYEQYF
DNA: TGTGCCAGCAGCCCAGGACAGGGATCCTACGAGCAGTACTTC

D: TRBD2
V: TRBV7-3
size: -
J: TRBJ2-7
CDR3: CASSQGLGSFYEQYF
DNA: TGTGCCAGCAGCCAAGGACTAGGGTCGTTCTACGAGCAGTACTTC

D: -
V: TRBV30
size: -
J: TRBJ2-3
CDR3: CAWNVGSTSTDTQYF
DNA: TGTGCCTGGAATGTGGGTTCCACCAGCACAGATACGCAGTATTTT

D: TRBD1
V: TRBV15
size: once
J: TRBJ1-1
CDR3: CATSREGGPQEAFF
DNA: TGTGCCACCAGCAGAGAAGGGGGCCCCCAGGAAGCTTTCTTT

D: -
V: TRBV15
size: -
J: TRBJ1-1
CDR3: CATSRDYRSTDTEAFF
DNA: TGTGCCACCAGCAGAGATTACAGGTCCACGGACACTGAAGCTTTCTTT

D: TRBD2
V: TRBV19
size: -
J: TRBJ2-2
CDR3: CARRLAWTVTLWGLAGGMFF
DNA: TGTGCCAGGAGATTGGCGTGGACTGTAACATTGTGGGGACTAGCGGGTGGGATGTTTTTT

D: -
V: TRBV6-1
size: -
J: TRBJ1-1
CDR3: CASSVWAANTEAFF
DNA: TGTGCCAGCAGTGTTTGGGCAGCTAACACTGAAGCTTTCTTT

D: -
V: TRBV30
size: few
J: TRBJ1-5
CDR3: CAWSVESNQPQHF
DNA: TGTGCCTGGAGTGTGGAGAGCAATCAGCCCCAGCATTTT

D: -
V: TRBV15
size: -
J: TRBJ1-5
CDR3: CATSSRRDSNQPQHF
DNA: TGTGCCACCAGCAGCAGGCGGGATAGCAATCAGCCCCAGCATTTT

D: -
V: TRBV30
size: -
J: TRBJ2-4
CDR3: CAWSRTGQGKNIQYF
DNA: TGTGCCTGGAGCCGAACCGGGCAGGGGAAAAACATTCAGTACTTC

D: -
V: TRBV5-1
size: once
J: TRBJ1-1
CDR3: CASSLGSKAGWTEAFF
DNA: TGCGCCAGCAGCTTGGGATCAAAGGCTGGTTGGACTGAAGCTTTCTTT

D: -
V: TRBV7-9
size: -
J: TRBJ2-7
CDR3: CASSPAVGTYEQYF
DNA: TGTGCCAGCAGCCCCGCCGTCGGTACCTACGAGCAGTACTTC

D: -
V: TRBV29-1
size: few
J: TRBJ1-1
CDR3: CSAVSNTEAFF
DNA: TGCAGCGCTGTCTCGAACACTGAAGCTTTCTTT

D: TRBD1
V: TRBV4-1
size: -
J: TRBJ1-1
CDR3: CASSQEQGATTEAFF
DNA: TGCGCCAGCAGCCAAGAACAGGGGGCGACCACTGAAGCTTTCTTT

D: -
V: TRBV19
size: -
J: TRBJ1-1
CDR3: CASSLRGKRLFEAFF
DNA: TGTGCCAGTAGTCTCCGGGGAAAAAGGCTTTTTGAAGCTTTCTTT

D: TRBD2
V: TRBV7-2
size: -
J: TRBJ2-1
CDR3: CASSLAREWNEQFF
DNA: TGTGCCAGCAGCTTGGCGCGGGAGTGGAATGAGCAGTTCTTC

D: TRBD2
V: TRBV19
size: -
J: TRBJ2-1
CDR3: CASSSGRPSYNEQFF
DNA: TGTGCCAGTAGTAGCGGGAGGCCGTCCTACAATGAGCAGTTCTTC

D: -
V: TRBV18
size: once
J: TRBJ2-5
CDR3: CASSPRGQETQYF
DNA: TGTGCCAGCTCACCAAGGGGCCAAGAGACCCAGTACTTC

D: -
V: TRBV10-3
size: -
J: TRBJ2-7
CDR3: CAISPYLGDTHEQYF
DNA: TGTGCCATCAGCCCCTACCTGGGGGATACCCACGAGCAGTACTTC

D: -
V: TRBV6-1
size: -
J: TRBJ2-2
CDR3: CASTPQLRTGELFF
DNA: TGTGCCAGCACCCCCCAGTTACGAACCGGGGAGCTGTTTTTT

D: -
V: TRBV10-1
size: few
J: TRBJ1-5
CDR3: CAILSRGRNQPQHF
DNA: TGCGCCATCCTTTCCAGAGGGCGCAATCAGCCCCAGCATTTT

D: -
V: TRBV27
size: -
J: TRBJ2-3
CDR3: CASSLRRTDTQYF
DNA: TGTGCCAGCAGTTTAAGGCGCACAGATACGCAGTATTTT

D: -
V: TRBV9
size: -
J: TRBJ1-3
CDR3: CASSVGGSHSGNTIYF
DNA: TGTGCCAGCAGCGTAGGTGGCAGCCACTCTGGAAACACCATATATTTT

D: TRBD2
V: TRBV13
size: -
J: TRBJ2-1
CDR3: CASSGRDYSSYNEQFF
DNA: TGTGCCAGCAGCGGGAGGGACTATAGCTCCTACAATGAGCAGTTCTTC

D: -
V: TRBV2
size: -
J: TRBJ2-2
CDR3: CASSEGGKGPGELFF
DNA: TGTGCCAGCAGTGAAGGGGGGAAGGGTCCCGGGGAGCTGTTTTTT

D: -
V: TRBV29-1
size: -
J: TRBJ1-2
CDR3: CSVEGGSGGYTF
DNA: TGCAGCGTTGAAGGAGGGTCAGGCGGCTACACCTTC

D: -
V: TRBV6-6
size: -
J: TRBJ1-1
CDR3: CASSYGTTEAFF
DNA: TGTGCCAGCAGTTACGGGACCACTGAAGCTTTCTTT

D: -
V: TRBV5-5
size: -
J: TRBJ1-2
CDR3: CASSLDAGHGSYGYTF
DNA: TGTGCCAGCAGCTTGGATGCGGGACACGGAAGCTATGGCTACACCTTC

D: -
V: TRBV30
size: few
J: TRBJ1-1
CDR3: CAWRGEGKLIAFF
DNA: TGTGCCTGGAGAGGGGAAGGGAAGCTGATAGCTTTCTTT

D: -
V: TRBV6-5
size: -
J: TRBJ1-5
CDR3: CASGDVYSNQPQHF
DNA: TGTGCCAGCGGGGATGTATATAGCAATCAGCCCCAGCATTTT

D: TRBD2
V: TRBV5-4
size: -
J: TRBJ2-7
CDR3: CASSQLGRPTAGATSYEQYF
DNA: TGTGCCAGCAGCCAGCTTGGTAGGCCGACAGCGGGGGCTACCTCCTACGAGCAGTACTTC

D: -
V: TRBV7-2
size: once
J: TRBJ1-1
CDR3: CASSLAQWGVGTEAFF
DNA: TGTGCCAGCAGCTTAGCGCAATGGGGGGTTGGGACTGAAGCTTTCTTT

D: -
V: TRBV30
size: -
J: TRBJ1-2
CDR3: CAWSVSQRQVHYGYTF
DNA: TGTGCCTGGAGTGTATCTCAGCGACAGGTCCACTATGGCTACACCTTC

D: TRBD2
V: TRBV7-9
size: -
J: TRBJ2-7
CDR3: CASSLGGLAAYEQYF
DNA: TGTGCCAGCAGCTTAGGAGGACTAGCTGCGTACGAGCAGTACTTC

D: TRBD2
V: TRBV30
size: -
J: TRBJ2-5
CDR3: CAWGSGLAGVQETQYF
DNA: TGTGCCTGGGGCTCGGGACTAGCGGGTGTACAAGAGACCCAGTACTTC